The 23 T cell receptor beta chains reported below all come from one sample, sequenced in a study of blood T cell repertoires in COVID-19. Generated by immunoSEQ multiplex PCR, the TCRdb table keeps only in-frame clones and is missing some. The sample includes over 200,000 clones, approximately 88% of them seen just once. The sample was PBMCs or T cells enriched from blood (not recorded which). The receptors here all came from a woman in her 30s who had been exposed to COVID-19.

The rearrangement links TRBV7-7 to TRBJ1-1, with D perhaps matching TRBD1 (5 bases). The V end lost 3 bases, the J end lost 4 bases, and 9 bases lay between the germline ends. Germline V gene sequence: CDR1 SSHAT, CDR2 FNYEAQ (reference sequence). The CDR3 runs to 13 residues. The CDR3 region has the DNA TGTGCCAGCAGCTTTGGGGCTGGCACTGAAGCTTTCTTT. Translation: CASSFGAGTEAFF.

The V gene is TRBV5-1, the J gene TRBJ1-2; 7 bases line up with TRBD1. V lost 0 bases and J lost 4; bases outside the gene matches: 12. From germline, CDR1 is SGHRS and CDR2 YFSETQ. The CDR3 extends over 17 amino acids. The CDR3 DNA sequence: TGCGCCAGCAGCTTGGCCGGGGCAGGGGGAGCTTCCTATGGCTACACCTTC. Residues: CASSLAGAGGASYGYTF.

This sequence joins TRBV11-2 and TRBJ1-3; D perhaps matches TRBD1 (5 bases). Germline V gene lookup returns CDR1 SGHAT and CDR2 FQNNGV. With 2 bases removed from V and 7 bases from J, the gap between germline ends came to 12 bases. The CDR3 sequence is 14 residues long. The CDR3 DNA sequence: TGTGCCAGCAGCTTAATTACAGGAGCCAACACCATATATTTT. It specifies CASSLITGANTIYF.

The rearrangement links TRBV10-3 to TRBJ1-1, with D possibly TRBD1 on 6 matching bases. The germline gives CDR1 ENHRY, CDR2 SYGVKD. The length of the CDR3 is 14 residues. Trimming pared 6 bases from V and 0 bases from J, leaving 11 bases between. Here the CDR3 DNA reads TGTGCCATCAGGGAGACAGGAGTGAACACTGAAGCTTTCTTT. Encoded protein: CAIRETGVNTEAFF.

The chain couples TRBV19 to TRBJ1-2; perhaps TRBD1 as D (6 bases). Germline values: CDR1 LNHDA, CDR2 SQIVND (reference sequence). Trimming took off 10 bases at V and 7 bases at J, with 13 bases between the two ends. CDR3 length: 11 amino acids. The CDR3 DNA is TGTGCCACCCAGGACAGACCTGGCTACACCTTC. Protein: CATQDRPGYTF. The variable domain in full, with the rest retrieved from reference TRBV19 and TRBJ1-2, is DGGITQSPKYLFRKEGQNVTLSCEQNLNHDAMYWYRQDPGQGLRLIYYSQIVNDFQKGDIAEGYSVSREKKESFPLTVTSAQKNPTAFYLCATQDRPGYTFGSGTRLTVV.

CDR3 residues: CAWRSRWGAGATGELFF. CDR3 nucleotide sequence: TGTGCCTGGAGATCCCGGTGGGGAGCGGGAGCCACCGGGGAGCTGTTTTTT. This chain links TRBV30 with TRBJ2-2, with TRBD2 matching 8 bases. The germline CDR1 and CDR2 sequences are GTSNPN and SVGIG (reference sequence). CDR3 length: 17 residues. The trim removed 3 bases at V and 4 bases at J, leaving 13 bases unmatched.

The gene calls are TRBV9 and TRBJ2-1; 7 bases agree with TRBD2. The CDR3 has 16 residues. The trim removed 3 bases at V and 7 bases at J, leaving 13 bases unmatched. The germline gives CDR1 SGDLS, CDR2 YYNGEE. CDR3 in amino acids: CASSALSLGTINEQFF. CDR3 DNA: TGTGCCAGCAGCGCCCTCAGTCTCGGGACTATAAATGAGCAGTTCTTC. The entire variable domain, with the rest obtained from reference TRBV9 and TRBJ2-1, is as follows: DSGVTQTPKHLITATGQRVTLRCSPRSGDLSVYWYQQSLDQGLQFLIQYYNGEERAKGNILERFSAQQFPDLHSELNLSSLELGDSALYFCASSALSLGTINEQFFGPGTRLTVL.

The V gene is TRBV18, the J gene TRBJ2-1, with 8 bases lining up with TRBD2. Germline trimming cut 2 bases from V and 6 bases from J; bases unmatched to any gene: 12. This CDR3 is 17 amino acids long. The germline V gene encodes CDR1 KGHSH and CDR2 LQKENI. The CDR3 bases are TGTGCCAGCTCACCAAAGGAACAGGTAGCGGGGAGCAATGAGCAGTTCTTC. This gives the protein CASSPKEQVAGSNEQFF.

This clone has more than one count but fewer than ten. CDR3 coding DNA: TGTGCCAGTAGTATAGCACAGTTAGAGACCCAGTACTTC. It is translated as CASSIAQLETQYF. J is TRBJ2-5 and V is TRBV19; the D is unclear. V was trimmed by 1 base and J by 4 bases, leaving 7 bases between them. This CDR3 contains 13 residues. Germline V CDR1 and CDR2: LNHDA, SQIVND (reference sequence). The full variable domain, rest sourced from reference TRBV19 and TRBJ2-5, is DGGITQSPKYLFRKEGQNVTLSCEQNLNHDAMYWYRQDPGQGLRLIYYSQIVNDFQKGDIAEGYSVSREKKESFPLTVTSAQKNPTAFYLCASSIAQLETQYFGPGTRLLVL.

This chain uses TRBV5-1 with TRBJ2-3; 16 nucleotides align to TRBD2. The CDR3 sequence is 15 residues long. Germline V gives CDR1 SGHRS, CDR2 YFSETQ. Trimming took 3 bases from V and 6 from J; bases not matched to a gene: 1. The CDR3 loop is CASSSGLAGGDTQYF. CDR3 DNA: TGCGCCAGCAGCTCGGGACTAGCGGGAGGGGATACGCAGTATTTT.

The chain carries TRBV29-1 and TRBJ1-5; D is uncertain. The CDR3 runs to 13 residues. V lost 4 bases and J 5 bases, leaving 12 bases between the germline ends. Germline CDR1 reads SQVTM; CDR2 reads ANQGSEA. The CDR3 reads CSVAEGVDQPQHF. Here the CDR3 DNA reads TGCAGCGTTGCTGAGGGAGTCGATCAGCCCCAGCATTTT.

V and J are TRBV9 and TRBJ1-2; 8 bases are a match to TRBD1. Trimming removed 4 bases from V and 5 bases from J; junction bases left unmatched: 10. CDR3 length: 15 amino acids. Germline CDR1 and CDR2: SGDLS and YYNGEE. This CDR3 reads CASSPRTGPDYGYTF. Written as DNA, the CDR3 is TGTGCCAGCAGCCCCCGGACAGGGCCCGATTATGGCTACACCTTC.

The CDR3 reads CASSLQGDTDTQYF. The CDR3 DNA is TGTGCCAGCAGTCTGCAGGGGGACACAGATACGCAGTATTTT. V and J are TRBV25-1 and TRBJ2-3; TRBD1 matches 7 bases. CDR3 length equals 14 residues. V was pared by 5 bases and J by 2 bases, with 4 bases of the junction left unmatched. CDR1 MGHDK and CDR2 SYGVNS come from the germline V gene.

J is TRBJ1-4 and V is TRBV5-3; D is undetermined. TRBV5-3 is assigned to the ORF class and has an uncertain function. Trimming cost V 4 bases and J 0 bases, with 7 bases left between them. This CDR3 has 14 residues. The CDR3 DNA follows: TGTGCCAGAAGCACAGTTACAACTAATGAAAAACTGTTTTTT. It encodes CARSTVTTNEKLFF.

The rearrangement links TRBV9 to TRBJ1-2; possibly TRBD1 for D (5 bases). V dropped 1 base and J dropped 6 bases, with 10 bases sitting between them. The CDR3 sequence is 13 residues long. The germline gives CDR1 SGDLS, CDR2 YYNGEE. CDR3 protein: CASSVTGVHGYTF. The CDR3 region has the DNA TGTGCCAGCAGCGTAACGGGGGTTCATGGCTACACCTTC.

V is TRBV13 and J is TRBJ2-1, with D possibly matching TRBD2 (5 bases). The CDR3 runs to 17 residues. V lost 4 bases and J 2 bases, leaving 18 bases between the germline ends. Germline values: CDR1 PRHDT, CDR2 FYEKMQ (reference sequence). This CDR3 is CASSSPGMSGTYNEQFF. As DNA, the CDR3 is TGTGCCAGCAGCTCCCCGGGGATGAGCGGAACCTACAATGAGCAGTTCTTC.

This clone occurred a few times. The gene calls are TRBV14 and TRBJ1-2; D unclear. CDR3 length: 14 residues. The germline V and J ends were trimmed by 0 bases and 4 bases, with 9 bases remaining between them. CDR1 SGHDN and CDR2 FVKESK come from the germline V gene. CDR3 residues: CASSQDPAGYGYTF. CDR3 bases: TGTGCCAGCAGCCAAGATCCGGCAGGCTATGGCTACACCTTC.

This clone is a singleton in its sample. The chain carries TRBV18 and TRBJ2-5; D is unclear. The CDR3 totals 13 residues. Germline V gives CDR1 KGHSH, CDR2 LQKENI. Between the trimmed V and J ends, which lost 3 bases and 5 bases, there was a span of 10 bases. This CDR3 is CASSPTGGETQYF. CDR3 coding DNA: TGTGCCAGCTCACCGACGGGTGGGGAGACCCAGTACTTC.

This clone was seen a single time. This sequence joins TRBV6-5 and TRBJ2-7; TRBD1 aligns across 10 bases. Germline CDR1 reads MNHEY; CDR2 reads SVGAGI. V lost 2 bases to trimming and J lost 2 bases; unmatched junction nucleotides: 3. There are 15 residues in the CDR3. The CDR3 is CASSYAGTGAYEQYF. CDR3 in DNA: TGTGCCAGCAGTTACGCCGGGACAGGGGCCTACGAGCAGTACTTC.

V and J are TRBV19 and TRBJ2-2; TRBD2 might be the D (5 bases). Germline V lookup: CDR1 LNHDA, CDR2 SQIVND (reference sequence). V lost 1 base and J 4 bases, leaving 7 bases between the germline ends. The CDR3 contains 14 residues. The CDR3 DNA sequence: TGTGCCAGTAGTATAGCAGGAGGCACCGGGGAGCTGTTTTTT. It translates to CASSIAGGTGELFF.

The chain employs TRBV7-9 and TRBJ2-1; TRBD2 matches 9 bases. Trimming at V came to 1 base and at J to 5 bases, leaving 6 bases not matched to a gene. Germline lookup yields CDR1 SEHNR and CDR2 FQNEAQ (reference sequence). CDR3 length: 16 residues. This chain's CDR3 is CASSLEAGGGDNEQFF. CDR3 DNA sequence: TGTGCCAGCAGCTTAGAAGCGGGAGGTGGAGACAATGAGCAGTTCTTC.

This chain links TRBV25-1 with TRBJ1-1; possibly TRBD1 for D (6 bases). Per germline, CDR1 MGHDK and CDR2 SYGVNS. The CDR3 sequence is 14 residues long. V shed 10 bases and J shed 0 bases, with 15 bases lying between them. Here the CDR3 reads CAIRDTVMNTEAFF. CDR3 DNA sequence: TGTGCCATCCGGGACACCGTCATGAACACTGAAGCTTTCTTT.

The chain joins TRBV5-1 to TRBJ2-5, with a tentative D call TRBD1 (6 bases). CDR1 is SGHRS and CDR2 is YFSETQ in the germline V gene. Trimming removed 0 bases from V and 2 bases from J, with 8 bases in between. This CDR3 has 14 residues. The CDR3 region is CASSLGQVQETQYF. The CDR3 DNA reads as TGCGCCAGCAGCTTGGGACAGGTGCAAGAGACCCAGTACTTC.